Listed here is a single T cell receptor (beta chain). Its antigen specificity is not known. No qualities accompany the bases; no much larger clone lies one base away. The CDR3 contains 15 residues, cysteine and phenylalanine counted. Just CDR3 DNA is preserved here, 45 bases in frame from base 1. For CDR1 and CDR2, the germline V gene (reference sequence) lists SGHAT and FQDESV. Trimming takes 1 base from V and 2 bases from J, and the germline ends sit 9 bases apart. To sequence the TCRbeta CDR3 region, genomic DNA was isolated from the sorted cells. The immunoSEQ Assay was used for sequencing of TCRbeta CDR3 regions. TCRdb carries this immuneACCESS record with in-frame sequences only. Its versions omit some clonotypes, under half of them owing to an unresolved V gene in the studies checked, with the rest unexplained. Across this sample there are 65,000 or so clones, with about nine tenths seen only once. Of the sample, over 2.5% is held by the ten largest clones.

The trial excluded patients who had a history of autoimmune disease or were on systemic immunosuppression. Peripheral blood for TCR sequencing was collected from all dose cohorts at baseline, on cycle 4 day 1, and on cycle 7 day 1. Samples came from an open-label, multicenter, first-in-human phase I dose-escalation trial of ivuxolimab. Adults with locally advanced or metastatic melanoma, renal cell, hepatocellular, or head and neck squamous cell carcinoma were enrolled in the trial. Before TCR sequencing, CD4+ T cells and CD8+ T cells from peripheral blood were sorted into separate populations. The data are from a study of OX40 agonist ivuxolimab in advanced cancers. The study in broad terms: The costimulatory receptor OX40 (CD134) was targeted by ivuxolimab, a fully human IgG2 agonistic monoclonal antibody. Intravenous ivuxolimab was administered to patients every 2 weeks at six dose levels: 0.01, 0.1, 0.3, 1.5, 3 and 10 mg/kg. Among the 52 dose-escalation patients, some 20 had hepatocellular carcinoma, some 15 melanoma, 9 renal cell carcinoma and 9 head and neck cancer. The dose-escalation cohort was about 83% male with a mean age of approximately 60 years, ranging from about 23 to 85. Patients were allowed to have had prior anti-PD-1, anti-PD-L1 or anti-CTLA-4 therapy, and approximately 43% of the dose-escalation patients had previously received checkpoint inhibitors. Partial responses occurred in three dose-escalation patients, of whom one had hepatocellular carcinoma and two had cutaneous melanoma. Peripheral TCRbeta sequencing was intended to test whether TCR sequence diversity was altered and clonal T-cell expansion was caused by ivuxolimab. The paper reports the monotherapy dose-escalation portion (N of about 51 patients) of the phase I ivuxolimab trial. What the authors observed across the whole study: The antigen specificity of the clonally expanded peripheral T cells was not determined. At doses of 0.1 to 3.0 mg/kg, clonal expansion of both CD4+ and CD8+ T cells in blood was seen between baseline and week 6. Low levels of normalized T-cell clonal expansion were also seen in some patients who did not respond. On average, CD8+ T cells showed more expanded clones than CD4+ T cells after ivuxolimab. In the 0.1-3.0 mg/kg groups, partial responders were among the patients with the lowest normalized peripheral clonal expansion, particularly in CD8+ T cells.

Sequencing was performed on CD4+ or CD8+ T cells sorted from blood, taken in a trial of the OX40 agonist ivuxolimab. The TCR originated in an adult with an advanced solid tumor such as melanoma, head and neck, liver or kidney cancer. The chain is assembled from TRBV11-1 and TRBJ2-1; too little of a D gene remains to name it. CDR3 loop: CASSLDEQTYNEQFF. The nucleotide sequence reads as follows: TGTGCCAGCAGCTTAGATGAACAGACCTACAATGAGCAGTTCTTC. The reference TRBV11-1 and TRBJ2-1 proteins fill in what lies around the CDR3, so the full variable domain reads EAEVAQSPRYKITEKSQAVAFWCDPISGHATLYWYRQILGQGPELLVQFQDESVVDDSQLPKDRFSAERLKGVDSTLKIQPAELGDSAMYLCASSLDEQTYNEQFFGPGTRLTVL.